Below are 20 T cell receptor beta chains sequenced from a single sample in a study of T cells in Graves' hyperthyroidism and ophthalmopathy (dated by TCRdb to between 2018 and 2021). Library preparation was by multiplex PCR. Instrument used: Illumina HiSeq 2000. The TCR beta CDR3 regions were amplified from RNA transcripts. The first round of RT-PCR for the TCR CDR3 was performed with the HTBI primer set and the Qiagen OneStep RT-PCR kit. Starting from the raw public reads, TCRdb applied fastp trimming at Q25, assembled clones with MiXCR and retained in-frame beta chains. Every CDR3 protein is listed once, alongside the most common genes and DNA of its rows. The sample profile shows over 250,000 distinct CDR3 sequences; over 15% of them were found once. Around 57% of the sample lies in the top ten. Specimen: blood. The receptor source for this set is a woman aged 60-75 years with Graves' ophthalmopathy.

This clonotype was seen repeatedly, ten times or more. The chain joins TRBV7-8 to TRBJ2-7; 9 bases are shared with TRBD1. J was trimmed by 6 bases and V by 5 bases; bases with no gene match: 14. CDR3 length: 16 amino acids. In germline, CDR1 is SGHVS, CDR2 FQNEAQ. CDR3 DNA: TGTGCCAGCAGCCCCAGGGGTGGGACAGGGAGAGGCGAGCAGTACTTC. Its translation: CASSPRGGTGRGEQYF. The full variable domain, completed using reference TRBV7-8 and TRBJ2-7, is GAGVSQSPRYKVAKRGQDVALRCDPISGHVSLFWYQQALGQGPEFLTYFQNEAQLDKSGLPSDRFFAERPEGSVSTLKIQRTQQEDSAVYLCASSPRGGTGRGEQYFGPGTRLTVT.

The chain uses TRBV29-1 and TRBJ1-4; no reliable D call. The germline gives CDR1 SQVTM, CDR2 ANQGSEA. The CDR3 is 15 residues long. The V and J ends lost 5 bases and 0 bases respectively, with 13 bases between them. The CDR3 here is CSVRAQTATNEKLFF. The CDR3 coding sequence is TGCAGCGTTCGGGCACAGACTGCAACTAATGAAAAACTGTTTTTT.

At least ten counts were recorded for this clonotype. The V gene is TRBV6-6, the J gene TRBJ2-3; no clear D gene. Per germline, CDR1 MNHNY and CDR2 SVGAGI (reference sequence). The CDR3 sequence is 17 residues long. The V end was cut by 0 bases, the J end by 1 base, with 14 bases between. The CDR3 DNA sequence: TGTGCCAGCAGTTACTCCCTATTCGGGCTGGGCACAGATACGCAGTATTTT. Protein product: CASSYSLFGLGTDTQYF.

This clonotype was recorded many times. The rearrangement links TRBV29-1 to TRBJ2-3; 8 nucleotides line up with TRBD2. The CDR3 sequence is 13 residues long. CDR1 and CDR2 from the germline V gene are SQVTM and ANQGSEA. V trimming: 7 bases; J trimming: 0 bases; junction bases outside the gene matches: 3. CDR3 residues: CSALAGSTDTQYF. CDR3 DNA sequence: TGCAGCGCCCTAGCGGGTAGCACAGATACGCAGTATTTT.

For this clonotype: A much larger clone differs by one base, so this may be a read error. The V and J genes are TRBV7-2 and TRBJ1-1, with D hard to call. Per germline, CDR1 SGHTA and CDR2 FQGNSA. The CDR3 is 13 amino acids. CDR3 in DNA: TGTGCCAGCAGCTTAGAACGAGTTCGGGAAGCTCTCTTT. Translating it yields CASSLERVREALF.

This clonotype occurred many times. This chain connects TRBV18 to TRBJ1-5; D possibly corresponds to TRBD1 (5 bases). Trimming stripped 6 bases from V and 5 bases from J, with 11 bases between. The V gene's germline CDR1 is KGHSH and CDR2 LQKENI. This CDR3 has 13 amino acids. The CDR3 nucleotides read TGTGCCAGCTCCGAAGGGGAGGATCAGCCCCAGCATTTT. Its protein product is CASSEGEDQPQHF.

This clonotype was observed a handful of times. This chain connects TRBV6-5 to TRBJ2-2; a weak D match, TRBD2 (5 bases). V was shortened by 3 bases and J by 6 bases, with 17 bases between the two germline ends. Germline V gene data show CDR1 as MNHEY and CDR2 as SVGAGI. The CDR3 has 16 amino acids. The CDR3 sequence is CASSYQAGGLPGELFF. As DNA, the CDR3 is TGTGCCAGCAGTTATCAGGCCGGAGGTCTCCCCGGGGAGCTGTTTTTT.

The chain uses TRBV27 and TRBJ1-1, with no clear D. The CDR3 sequence is 14 residues long. Trimming took off 1 base at V and 10 bases at J, with 16 bases between the two ends. Looked up from germline, CDR1 is MNHEY and CDR2 is SMNVEV (reference sequence). This CDR3 reads CASSLYTRPLIAFF. The CDR3 region has the DNA TGTGCCAGCAGTTTATATACCCGCCCCCTCATAGCTTTCTTT.

This clonotype came up a few times. V is TRBV3-1 and J is TRBJ2-4; tentatively, D is TRBD2 (6 bases). There are 16 residues in the CDR3. Germline V gene sequence: CDR1 LGHDT, CDR2 YNNKEL (reference sequence). Trimming shortened V by 1 base and J by 6 bases, and 16 bases separated the two germline ends. The DNA for the CDR3 is TGTGCCAGCAGCCAAGCCCCGGCCGGGAGCAGAAACATTCAGTACTTC. The encoded protein is CASSQAPAGSRNIQYF.

The J gene is TRBJ1-1, the V gene TRBV6-2 or TRBV6-3; D unclear. V shed 5 bases and J shed 6 bases, with 10 bases lying between them. The CDR3 runs to 12 residues. Germline V CDR1 and CDR2: MNHEY, SVGEGT. CDR3 coding DNA: TGTGCCAGCAGTCCGGGATGGGCTGAAGCTTTCTTT. This codes for CASSPGWAEAFF.

This clonotype has a count of ten or more. V gene TRBV6-1 combines with J gene TRBJ2-5; 11 bases agree with TRBD2. With V trimmed by 6 bases and J by 7 bases, 13 bases remained unmatched. Germline CDR1 is MNHNS and CDR2 is SASEGT. The CDR3 covers 16 residues. The CDR3 bases are TGTGCCAGCAGGACGGCTAGCGGGGGGTCTGGCGTGACCCAGTACTTC. Its protein is CASRTASGGSGVTQYF.

There are a few counts of this clonotype. This chain joins TRBV6-1 and TRBJ2-3, with D unclear. CDR1 is MNHNS and CDR2 is SASEGT in the germline V gene. The CDR3 totals 13 residues. Trimming removed 8 bases from V and 4 bases from J, with 13 bases in between. The CDR3 DNA reads TGTGCCAGCTCGGGTTCTGTGGCAGATACGCAGTATTTT. Translation gives CASSGSVADTQYF.

This clonotype was observed a few times. The chain employs TRBV7-9 and TRBJ2-1; D is uncertain. With 5 bases removed from V and 5 bases from J, the gap between germline ends came to 16 bases. Looked up from germline, CDR1 is SEHNR and CDR2 is FQNEAQ (reference sequence). This CDR3 spans 15 amino acids. CDR3 residues: CASSPPGHDNNEQFF. CDR3 sequence (DNA): TGTGCCAGCAGCCCGCCGGGCCATGACAACAATGAGCAGTTCTTC. The full variable domain, rest sourced from reference TRBV7-9 and TRBJ2-1, is DTGVSQNPRHKITKRGQNVTFRCDPISEHNRLYWYRQTLGQGPEFLTYFQNEAQLEKSRLLSDRFSAERPKGSFSTLEIQRTEQGDSAMYLCASSPPGHDNNEQFFGPGTRLTVL.

This clonotype was seen at least ten times. The genes are TRBV5-5 and TRBJ2-7; a possible D gene is TRBD1 (6 bases). Germline V CDR1 and CDR2: SGHKS, YYEKEE (reference sequence). The CDR3 is made up of 13 amino acids. Trimming stripped 0 bases from V and 7 bases from J, with 11 bases between. The CDR3 sequence: CASSLGDKKEQYF. The CDR3 DNA is TGTGCCAGCAGCTTGGGGGACAAAAAAGAGCAGTACTTC.

This clonotype was seen only a few times. The rearrangement links TRBV6-1 to TRBJ1-1; perhaps TRBD1 as D (5 bases). The CDR3 has 14 residues. Trimming took off 6 bases at V and 1 base at J, with 12 bases between the two ends. Germline CDR1 is MNHNS and CDR2 is SASEGT. CDR3 in amino acids: CASSRRQRNTEAFF. CDR3 nucleotide sequence: TGTGCCAGCAGCCGACGACAGAGGAACACTGAAGCTTTCTTT.

In its sample, this clonotype was seen many times. This chain links TRBV7-6 with TRBJ2-1; TRBD2 matches at 8 bases. Germline V gives CDR1 SGHVS, CDR2 FNYEAQ. The CDR3 has 17 amino acids. V lost 5 bases and J lost 1; bases outside the gene matches: 10. CDR3 in amino acids: CASSTRGSGVSYNEQFF. CDR3 bases: TGTGCCAGCAGCACCCGGGGTAGCGGGGTGTCCTACAATGAGCAGTTCTTC. Full variable domain (rest looked up from reference TRBV7-6 and TRBJ2-1): GAGVSQSPRYKVTKRGQDVALRCDPISGHVSLYWYRQALGQGPEFLTYFNYEAQQDKSGLPNDRFSAERPEGSISTLTIQRTEQRDSAMYRCASSTRGSGVSYNEQFFGPGTRLTVL.

Notes on this clonotype: Since a much larger clone is just one base distant, this may be a read error. The V gene is TRBV6-5, the J gene TRBJ2-3; D may correspond to TRBD1 or TRBD2 (5 bases each). The CDR3 runs to 12 residues. V shed 0 bases and J shed 10 bases, with 8 bases lying between them. Germline-derived CDR1 and CDR2 are MNHEY and SVGAGI. CDR3 residues: CASSYSGRPQYF. Here the CDR3 DNA reads TGTGCCAGCAGTTACTCGGGACGTCCGCAGTATTTT.

This clonotype was detected ten times or more. The chain recombines TRBV6-6 with TRBJ2-1; no definite D call. Germline CDR1 MNHNY, CDR2 SVGAGI (reference sequence). The V end was cut by 0 bases, the J end by 9 bases, with 9 bases between. CDR3 size: 13 residues. In DNA form, the CDR3 reads TGTGCCAGCAGTTACTCGGGTCCGCGTGAGCAGTTCTTC. As protein: CASSYSGPREQFF.

This clonotype turned up a few times. The rearrangement joins TRBV7-2 to TRBJ1-2, with D tentatively TRBD1 (6 bases). CDR1 and CDR2 (germline): SGHTA, FQGNSA. There are 17 residues in the CDR3. Trimming left V 1 base short and J 7 bases short, with 22 bases between. CDR3 nucleotides: TGTGCCAGCAGCTTAGAGGGGGTGGGGCCATCTCTGAGTGGCTACACCTTC. Protein: CASSLEGVGPSLSGYTF.

At least ten counts were recorded for this clonotype. The V and J genes are TRBV13 and TRBJ2-1; 9 positions match TRBD1. CDR3 size: 15 residues. Germline CDR1 PRHDT, CDR2 FYEKMQ (reference sequence). After removal of 5 bases from V and 1 base from J, the junction contained 3 bases not matched to a gene. The CDR3 spells CASSRGQGSYNEQFF. The CDR3 bases are TGTGCCAGCAGCCGGGGACAGGGTTCCTACAATGAGCAGTTCTTC.